The clone carrying this TCR beta chain was picked up one time. The antigen is unknown. This sample was taken from a study of shared clonotypes between healthy human individuals. Findings of the study overall: Rarefaction indicated that sorted-subset sequencing remained incomplete although depth was large. An expected dependence of interdonor clonotype sharing on sequencing depth was noted.

The method was immunoSEQ multiplex PCR; TCRdb's version includes in-frame clones alone and lacks a portion of them. The table has some 2 million clones, 90% to 95% seen once; the top ten hold 0.1% to 0.15%. This sequence was found in a man aged 18 to 35 in good health. Sequenced material: naive CD4+ T cells sorted from blood. The subset here: CD45RA+ positively selected.

CDR3 DNA sequence: TGTGCCAGCAGAACCTCAGGTGGCTTAACTGAAGCTTTCTTT. It translates to CASRTSGGLTEAFF. This chain links TRBV11-2 with TRBJ1-1; D gene uncertain. Looked up from germline, CDR1 is SGHAT and CDR2 is FQNNGV. Trimming shortened V by 6 bases and J by 5 bases, and 16 bases separated the two germline ends. This CDR3 contains 14 residues.